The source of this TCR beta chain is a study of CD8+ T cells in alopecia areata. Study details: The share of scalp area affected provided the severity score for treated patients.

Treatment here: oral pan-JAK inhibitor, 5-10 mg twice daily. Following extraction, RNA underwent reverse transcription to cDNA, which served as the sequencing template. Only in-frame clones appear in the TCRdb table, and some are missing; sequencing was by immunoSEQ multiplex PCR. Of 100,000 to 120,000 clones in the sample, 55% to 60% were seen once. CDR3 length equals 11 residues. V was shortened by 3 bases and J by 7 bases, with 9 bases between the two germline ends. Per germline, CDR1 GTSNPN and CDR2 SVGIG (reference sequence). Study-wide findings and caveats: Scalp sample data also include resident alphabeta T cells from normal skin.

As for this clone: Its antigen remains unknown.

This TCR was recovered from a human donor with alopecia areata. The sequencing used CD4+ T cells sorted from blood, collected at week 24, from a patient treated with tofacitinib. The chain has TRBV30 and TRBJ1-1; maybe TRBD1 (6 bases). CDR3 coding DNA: TGTGCCTGGAGGACAGGCATTGAAGCTTTCTTT. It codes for CAWRTGIEAFF.